This T cell receptor beta chain was profiled in a study of T cells in Graves' hyperthyroidism and ophthalmopathy. Findings of the study overall: In blood, most of the thyroid clonotypes expanded above 0.001 were also present.

Between the trimmed V and J ends, which lost 1 base and 2 bases, there was a span of 11 bases. Germline V gives CDR1 SQVTM, CDR2 ANQGSEA. This CDR3 spans 14 amino acids. With respect to this clonotype: Its specificity is unknown.

There were TCR beta CDR3 regions amplified from RNA transcripts. The HTBI primer set was used in a first-round RT-PCR of the TCR CDR3. One entry per CDR3 protein, called by TCRdb with MiXCR from the multiplex PCR reads. This repertoire shows some 510,000 distinct CDR3 sequences, roughly 46% found once; its top ten account for about 7.9%. The sequence derives from a woman aged 18-30 years with Graves' hyperthyroidism. The chain carries TRBV29-1 and TRBJ1-2; TRBD1 is a possible D gene (5 bases). The specimen was peripheral blood or thyroid tissue (not recorded which). The CDR3: CSVEGHRINYGYTF. The CDR3 bases are TGCAGCGTTGAAGGGCACAGGATAAACTATGGCTACACCTTC.